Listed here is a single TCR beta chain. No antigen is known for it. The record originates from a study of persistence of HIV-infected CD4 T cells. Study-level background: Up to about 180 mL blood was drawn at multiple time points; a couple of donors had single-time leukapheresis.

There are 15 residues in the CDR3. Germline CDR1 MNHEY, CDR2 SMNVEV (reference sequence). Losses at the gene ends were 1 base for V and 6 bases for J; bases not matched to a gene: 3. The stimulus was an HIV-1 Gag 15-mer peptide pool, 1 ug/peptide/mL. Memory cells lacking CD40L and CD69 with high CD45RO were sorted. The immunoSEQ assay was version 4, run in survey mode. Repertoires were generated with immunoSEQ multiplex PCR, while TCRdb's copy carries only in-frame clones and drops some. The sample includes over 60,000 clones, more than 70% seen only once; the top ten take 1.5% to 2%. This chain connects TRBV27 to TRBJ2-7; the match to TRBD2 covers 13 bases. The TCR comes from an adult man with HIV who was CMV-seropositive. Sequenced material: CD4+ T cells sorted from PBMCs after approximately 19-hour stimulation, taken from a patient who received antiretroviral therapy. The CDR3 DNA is TGTGCCAGCAGTTTATACGGGACTAGCGGGGTCGAGCAGTACTTC. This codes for CASSLYGTSGVEQYF.